Described below is a single TCR beta chain sequence and its context. This record belongs to a study of blood T cell repertoires in COVID-19. Study-level information: Acute-phase and convalescent COVID-19 samples originated in the United States, Italy and Spain. T cells, B-cell-depleted T cells, or PBMCs provided the cDNA or gDNA that served as material.

The CDR3 contains 14 residues. The V end was cut by 8 bases, the J end by 1 base, with 14 bases between. Germline V gene lookup returns CDR1 MNHEY and CDR2 SVGAGI. As originally analysed: Amplifying reference gene primers gave estimates of nucleated cell counts. Method: immunoSEQ multiplex PCR; TCRdb's copy keeps in-frame clones and lacks some. Clone size and V and J calls were adopted from that table, with D and trimming inferred from the DNA. The sample lists some 220,000 clones; 70% to 90% were seen once. The chain is built from TRBV6-5 and TRBJ2-5; maybe TRBD2 (6 bases). Sequenced input: peripheral blood. The TCR sequence derives from a woman aged 18-29 years who had recovered from COVID-19. The DNA for the CDR3 is TGTGCCAGCGGGTGGGGAGGCGGCCAAGAGACCCAGTACTTC. Translated: CASGWGGGQETQYF.